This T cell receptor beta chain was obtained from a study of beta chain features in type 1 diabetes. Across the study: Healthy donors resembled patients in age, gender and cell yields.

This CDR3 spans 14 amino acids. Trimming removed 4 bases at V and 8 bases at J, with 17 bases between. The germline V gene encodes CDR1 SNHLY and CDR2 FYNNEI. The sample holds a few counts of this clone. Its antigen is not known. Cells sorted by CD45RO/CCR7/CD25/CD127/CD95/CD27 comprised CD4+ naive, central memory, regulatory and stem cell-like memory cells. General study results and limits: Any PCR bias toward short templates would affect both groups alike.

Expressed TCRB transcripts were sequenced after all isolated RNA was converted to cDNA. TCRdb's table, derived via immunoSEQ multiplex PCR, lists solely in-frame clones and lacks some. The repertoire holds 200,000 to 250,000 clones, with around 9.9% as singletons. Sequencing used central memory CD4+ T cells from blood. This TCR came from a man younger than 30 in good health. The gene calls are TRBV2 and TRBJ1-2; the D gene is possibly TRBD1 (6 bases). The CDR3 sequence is CASSVSLFGQGYTF. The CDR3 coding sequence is TGTGCCAGCAGTGTCAGCCTTTTTGGACAGGGCTACACCTTC.